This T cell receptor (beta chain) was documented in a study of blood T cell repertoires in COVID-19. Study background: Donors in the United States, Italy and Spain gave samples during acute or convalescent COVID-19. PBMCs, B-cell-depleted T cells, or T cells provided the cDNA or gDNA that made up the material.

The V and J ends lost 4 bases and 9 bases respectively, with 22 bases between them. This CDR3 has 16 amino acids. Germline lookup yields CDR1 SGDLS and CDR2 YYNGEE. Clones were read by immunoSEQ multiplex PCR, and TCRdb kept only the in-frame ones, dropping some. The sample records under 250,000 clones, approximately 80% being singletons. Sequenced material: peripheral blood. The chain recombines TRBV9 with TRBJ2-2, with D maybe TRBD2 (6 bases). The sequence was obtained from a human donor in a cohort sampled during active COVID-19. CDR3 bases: TGTGCCAGCAGCCCCGAGCGGGCGGCGAGGGGCCGGGAGCTGTTTTTT. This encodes CASSPERAARGRELFF.